Listed here are 22 T cell receptor beta chains from one sample, sequenced in a study of shared clonotypes between healthy human individuals. As defined, naive CD8 cells were CD45RO-negative and positively selected for CCR7, with terminally differentiated effector memory CD45RA+ cells excluded. Assay: immunoSEQ multiplex PCR; the TCRdb copy retains only in-frame clones and omits some. This table holds under 600,000 clones, roughly 98% found once. The sequenced sample was naive CD8+ T cells sorted from blood. These receptors all come from a man aged 30 to 45 in good health.

This chain connects TRBV7-9 to TRBJ2-1, with 7 bases identical to TRBD2. J was trimmed by 8 bases and V by 4 bases; bases with no gene match: 14. Germline CDR1 is SEHNR and CDR2 is FQNEAQ (reference sequence). The CDR3 contains 16 residues. The CDR3 DNA sequence: TGTGCCAGCAGCTACCAGGGCGGGAGTACGGCCTATGAGCAGTTCTTC. Its translation: CASSYQGGSTAYEQFF.

The chain combines TRBV5-1 with TRBJ2-3, with TRBD1 matching 7 bases. V was clipped by 6 bases and J by 0 bases; unmatched bases: 7. This CDR3 comprises 15 residues. CDR1 and CDR2 (germline): SGHRS, YFSETQ. The CDR3 region has the DNA TGCGCCAGCACGCCTGGGACAGCTAGCACAGATACGCAGTATTTT. Encoded protein: CASTPGTASTDTQYF. Full variable domain (remainder filled in from reference TRBV5-1 and TRBJ2-3): KAGVTQTPRYLIKTRGQQVTLSCSPISGHRSVSWYQQTPGQGLQFLFEYFSETQRNKGNFPGRFSGRQFSNSRSEMNVSTLELGDSALYLCASTPGTASTDTQYFGPGTRLTVL.

The genes are TRBV7-9 and TRBJ2-3, with no clear D. The ends were cut back, 5 bases at V and 2 bases at J, with 11 bases in the middle. Per the germline V gene, CDR1 is SEHNR and CDR2 is FQNEAQ (reference sequence). The CDR3 loop spans 14 amino acids. The DNA for the CDR3 is TGTGCCAGCAGCACAAGACCTATCACAGATACGCAGTATTTT. Protein product: CASSTRPITDTQYF.

J is TRBJ2-2 and V is TRBV7-3, with a tentative D call TRBD1 (5 bases). Per germline, CDR1 SGHTA and CDR2 FQGTGA. The CDR3 spans 13 residues. Trimming shortened V by 2 bases and J by 7 bases, and 8 bases separated the two germline ends. The CDR3 sequence is CASSLQGGGELFF. CDR3 bases: TGTGCCAGCAGCTTACAGGGCGGCGGGGAGCTGTTTTTT.

The rearrangement uses TRBV14 and TRBJ2-7; no definite D call. The CDR3 contains 13 residues. Germline V gene sequence: CDR1 SGHDN, CDR2 FVKESK. The ends were cut back, 2 bases at V and 3 bases at J, with 8 bases in the middle. The DNA of the CDR3 is TGTGCCAGCAGCCAACTACAGTACTACGAGCAGTACTTC. This codes for CASSQLQYYEQYF.

The chain couples TRBV19 to TRBJ2-3; 7 positions agree with TRBD2. CDR1 and CDR2 (germline): LNHDA, SQIVND (reference sequence). The V and J ends lost 6 bases and 1 base, in that order; junction bases with no gene match: 4. CDR3 length equals 14 residues. CDR3: CASSAGDGTDTQYF. CDR3 DNA sequence: TGTGCCAGTAGCGCGGGGGACGGCACAGATACGCAGTATTTT.

The rearrangement uses TRBV5-4 and TRBJ2-7, with D possibly being TRBD2 (6 bases). The V end was cut by 4 bases, the J end by 1 base, with 9 bases between. The CDR3 extends over 13 amino acids. Germline-derived CDR1 and CDR2 are SGHNT and YYREEE (reference sequence). The CDR3 sequence is CASSPTSSYEQYF. The CDR3 DNA reads as TGTGCCAGCAGCCCGACTAGTTCCTACGAGCAGTACTTC.

This rearrangement joins TRBV6-1 to TRBJ2-1; 10 bases are a match to TRBD1. CDR1 is MNHNS and CDR2 is SASEGT in the germline V gene. Germline trimming cut 4 bases from V and 8 bases from J; bases unmatched to any gene: 8. This CDR3 region has 15 residues. In DNA, the CDR3 is TGTGCCAGCAGTGTCCGGGACAGGGGTAGAGATGAGCAGTTCTTC. Residues: CASSVRDRGRDEQFF.

This chain joins TRBV27 and TRBJ2-7, with D possibly being TRBD2 (6 bases). CDR1 is MNHEY, CDR2 SMNVEV, per germline (reference sequence). This CDR3 region has 12 residues. V was cut by 5 bases and J by 9 bases, with 14 bases left in between. This chain's CDR3 is CASSGGAGAQYF. The CDR3, as DNA: TGTGCCAGCAGTGGGGGAGCGGGCGCGCAGTACTTC.

The chain combines TRBV29-1 with TRBJ2-1, with D perhaps TRBD2 (6 bases). The CDR3 sequence is 14 residues long. Trimming shortened V by 3 bases and J by 9 bases, and 18 bases separated the two germline ends. Germline loops: CDR1 SQVTM, CDR2 ANQGSEA. The CDR3 region is CSVDAGSTSLEQFF. DNA of the CDR3: TGCAGCGTTGACGCGGGATCCACCTCTCTTGAGCAGTTCTTC.

V gene TRBV11-2 combines with J gene TRBJ2-5, with 12 bases fitting TRBD2. CDR1 is SGHAT and CDR2 is FQNNGV in the germline V gene. J was trimmed by 2 bases and V by 0 bases; bases with no gene match: 1. CDR3 size: 16 residues. CDR3 sequence (DNA): TGTGCCAGCAGCTTAGAACTAGCGGGAGGACAAGAGACCCAGTACTTC. Encoded protein: CASSLELAGGQETQYF. The whole variable domain, remainder taken from reference TRBV11-2 and TRBJ2-5, is EAGVAQSPRYKIIEKRQSVAFWCNPISGHATLYWYQQILGQGPKLLIQFQNNGVVDDSQLPKDRFSAERLKGVDSTLKIQPAKLEDSAVYLCASSLELAGGQETQYFGPGTRLLVL.

The rearrangement links TRBV20-1 to TRBJ2-7; D is uncertain. CDR1 and CDR2 from the germline V gene are DFQATT and SNEGSKA (reference sequence). The CDR3 spans 10 residues. Trimming pared 2 bases from V and 5 bases from J, leaving 4 bases between. DNA for the CDR3: TGCAGTGCTAGATTCGACGAGCAGTACTTC. Translating it yields CSARFDEQYF.

This chain links TRBV7-6 with TRBJ2-2; a possible D gene is TRBD1 (6 bases). This CDR3 contains 17 residues. The germline V gene encodes CDR1 SGHVS and CDR2 FNYEAQ. V lost 1 base and J lost 0, with 12 bases in between. DNA for the CDR3: TGTGCCAGCAGCTTAGAAGAGACAGGCTCGAACACCGGGGAGCTGTTTTTT. Translated: CASSLEETGSNTGELFF.

The chain uses TRBV6-1 and TRBJ2-5; perhaps TRBD2 as D (5 bases). This CDR3 contains 14 residues. Per the germline V gene, CDR1 is MNHNS and CDR2 is SASEGT. V lost 10 bases and J lost 0, with 15 bases in between. CDR3 protein: CATPRTGYQETQYF. CDR3 sequence (DNA): TGTGCCACCCCCCGGACTGGCTACCAAGAGACCCAGTACTTC.

The chain recombines TRBV7-9 with TRBJ2-7; D might be TRBD1 (5 bases). The V gene's germline CDR1 is SEHNR and CDR2 FQNEAQ (reference sequence). The V gene lost 5 bases and the J gene lost 5 bases, with 13 bases spanning the gap. This CDR3 is 13 amino acids long. CDR3 region: CASSPQGIHEQYF. Here the CDR3 DNA reads TGTGCCAGCAGCCCCCAGGGTATCCACGAGCAGTACTTC.

V gene TRBV11-2 combines with J gene TRBJ2-1; possible D gene TRBD2, 7 bases. CDR1 SGHAT and CDR2 FQNNGV come from the germline V gene. The CDR3 runs 14 residues. V was trimmed by 6 bases and J by 7 bases, leaving 16 bases between them. CDR3 bases: TGTGCCAGCAGGATCCCAGGGGAGGGTAATGAGCAGTTCTTC. Amino acids: CASRIPGEGNEQFF.

The genes are TRBV15 and TRBJ2-1; the D gene could be TRBD1 or TRBD2 (5 bases each). Trimming stripped 8 bases from V and 5 bases from J, with 16 bases between. This CDR3 spans 14 amino acids. Germline V CDR1 and CDR2: LNHNV, YYDKDF (reference sequence). The CDR3 coding sequence is TGTGCCACCGACGGACTTGCGGACAACAATGAGCAGTTCTTC. This sequence encodes CATDGLADNNEQFF. The whole variable domain, remainder taken from reference TRBV15 and TRBJ2-1, is DAMVIQNPRYQVTQFGKPVTLSCSQTLNHNVMYWYQQKSSQAPKLLFHYYDKDFNNEADTPDNFQSRRPNTSFCFLDIRSPGLGDTAMYLCATDGLADNNEQFFGPGTRLTVL.

The J gene is TRBJ1-3, the V gene TRBV9; TRBD1 agrees at 7 bases. The CDR3 runs to 14 residues. The germline V gene encodes CDR1 SGDLS and CDR2 YYNGEE. V shed 4 bases and J 8 bases; nucleotides not matched to a gene: 9. CDR3 nucleotide sequence: TGTGCCAGCAGCCCCAGGGGGGGAGAGCACACCATATATTTT. Residues: CASSPRGGEHTIYF.

This chain joins TRBV19 and TRBJ1-2; D perhaps matches TRBD1 (6 bases). This CDR3 has 15 residues. Germline CDR1 reads LNHDA; CDR2 reads SQIVND (reference sequence). Trimming removed 10 bases from V and 0 bases from J, with 18 bases in between. The CDR3 bases are TGTGCCACCCTGGGGATACAGGGAGCTAACTATGGCTACACCTTC. Encoded protein: CATLGIQGANYGYTF.

This clone was counted once. V and J are TRBV4-1 and TRBJ2-7, with 7 bases fitting TRBD2. The V gene's germline CDR1 is MGHRA and CDR2 YSYEKL. This CDR3 region has 16 residues. V shed 1 base, J shed 2 bases, and the junction held 8 bases outside the gene matches. In DNA, the CDR3 is TGCGCCAGCAGCCAAGGCGGTAGCGGGCCAGCCTACGAGCAGTACTTC. Amino acid sequence: CASSQGGSGPAYEQYF.

V and J are TRBV2 and TRBJ1-1; a weak D match, TRBD1 (5 bases). CDR1 is SNHLY and CDR2 is FYNNEI in the germline V gene. The ends were cut back, 5 bases at V and 4 bases at J, with 8 bases in the middle. The CDR3 is 12 amino acids. DNA for the CDR3: TGTGCCAGCAGTTGGGGGACCACTGAAGCTTTCTTT. Translated, it gives CASSWGTTEAFF.

In regard to this clone: Distinct nucleotide sequences in the sample also encode this CDR3. The chain combines TRBV27 with TRBJ1-5; D gene unclear. V shed 3 bases and J shed 3 bases, with 9 bases lying between them. The CDR3 is 14 residues long. Germline V gene data show CDR1 as MNHEY and CDR2 as SMNVEV (reference sequence). DNA of the CDR3: TGTGCCAGCAGTTTTTTGGGTTCCAATCAGCCCCAGCATTTT. Protein product: CASSFLGSNQPQHF.